Only a few counts were recorded for the clone carrying this TCR beta chain. Antigen: not known. This record comes from a study of Ad26.COV2.S vaccination and SARS-CoV-2 variants. Specified treatment: some 20 received Ad26.COV2.S at low or high dose, single or two shots; 5 received placebo; per-sample allocation not given. Day 63 after the first injection of vaccine or placebo was the sampling time. The CDR3 covers 15 residues. CDR1 is MNHNS, CDR2 SASEGT, per germline. V lost 3 bases and J lost 2; bases outside the gene matches: 4. TCRdb keeps only in-frame clones here, not all; method: immunoSEQ multiplex PCR. The profile covers approximately 400,000 clones, with around 82% appearing a single time and approximately 7% taken by the ten largest. General observations from the study: Non-spike TCR breadth showed similarity between vaccine and placebo recipients.

The input for sequencing was peripheral blood, taken in a trial of Ad26.COV2.S vaccine versus placebo. This TCR derives from a person between 18 and 59 years old who received the Ad26.COV2.S COVID-19 vaccine or a placebo. The genes are TRBV6-1 and TRBJ2-7, with 10 bases aligning to TRBD2. Here the CDR3 reads CASSDPGLAPYEQYF. The CDR3 nucleotides read TGTGCCAGCAGTGATCCGGGACTAGCGCCCTACGAGCAGTACTTC.